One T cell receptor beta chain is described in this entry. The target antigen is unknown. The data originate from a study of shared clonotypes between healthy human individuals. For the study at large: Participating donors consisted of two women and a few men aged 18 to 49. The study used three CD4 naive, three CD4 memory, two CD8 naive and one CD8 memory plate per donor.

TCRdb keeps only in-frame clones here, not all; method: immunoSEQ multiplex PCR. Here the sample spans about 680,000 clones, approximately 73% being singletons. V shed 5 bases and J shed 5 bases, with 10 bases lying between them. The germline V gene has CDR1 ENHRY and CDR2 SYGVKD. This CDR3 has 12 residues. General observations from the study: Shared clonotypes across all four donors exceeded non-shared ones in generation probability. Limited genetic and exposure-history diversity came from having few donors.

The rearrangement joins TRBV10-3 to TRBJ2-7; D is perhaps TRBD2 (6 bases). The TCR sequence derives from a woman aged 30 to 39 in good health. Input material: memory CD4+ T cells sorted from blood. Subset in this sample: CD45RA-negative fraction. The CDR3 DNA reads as TGTGCCATCAGTTCGCTAGCGCACGAGCAGTACTTC. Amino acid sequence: CAISSLAHEQYF.